Described below is a single TCR beta chain sequence and its context. Germline V lookup: CDR1 KGHSH, CDR2 LQKENI. The CDR3 contains 14 residues. Deletions cut 5 bases from V and 4 bases from J, with 15 bases between. The sample comes from a study of CD4+ T cells in melanoma. TCRdb's copy holds only in-frame clones and misses some; the assay was immunoSEQ multiplex PCR. The sample contains about 120,000 clones, roughly 90% of which appear only once. The material sequenced was peripheral blood. J is TRBJ2-7 and V is TRBV18; TRBD1 is a possible D gene (7 bases). This clonotype was obtained from a human donor with melanoma. Written as DNA, the CDR3 is TGTGCCAGCTCATCCCAGGGGGGAAATTACGAGCAGTACTTC. Its protein product is CASSSQGGNYEQYF.